The 23 T cell receptor beta chains listed next were all sequenced from one sample in a study of blood T cell repertoires in COVID-19. Method: immunoSEQ multiplex PCR; TCRdb's copy keeps in-frame clones and lacks some. This sample has approximately 90,000 clones, with about 85% found just once. Sequenced material: peripheral blood. Receptor source: a man aged 45-65 years with acute or convalescent COVID-19.

This clone showed up just a few times. This chain connects TRBV6-4 to TRBJ1-1; D unresolved. CDR3 length equals 13 residues. The germline V and J ends were trimmed by 5 bases and 4 bases, with 11 bases remaining between them. CDR1 and CDR2 (germline): MRHNA, SNTAGT. CDR3 DNA: TGTGCCAGCAGTTTGAGGGTTGGCACTGAAGCTTTCTTT. Its translation: CASSLRVGTEAFF.

This sequence joins TRBV9 and TRBJ2-7, with 8 bases matching TRBD2. Germline loops: CDR1 SGDLS, CDR2 YYNGEE. CDR3 length: 14 residues. After removal of 0 bases from V and 5 bases from J, the junction contained 4 bases not matched to a gene. The CDR3: CASSVGVAGNEQYF. CDR3 nucleotides: TGTGCCAGCAGCGTAGGAGTAGCGGGAAACGAGCAGTACTTC.

This clone was found once. The chain employs TRBV13 and TRBJ2-3; 9 bases agree with TRBD2. Germline CDR1 is PRHDT and CDR2 is FYEKMQ (reference sequence). Unmatched junction bases numbered 7, after V lost 4 bases and J lost 2 bases. The CDR3 has 16 amino acids. The CDR3: CASSSSVAGDTDTQYF. The CDR3 nucleotides are TGTGCCAGCAGCTCCTCTGTAGCGGGGGACACAGATACGCAGTATTTT.

This clone came up once. The chain uses TRBV7-2 and TRBJ1-2, with a possible D match to TRBD1 (5 bases). The CDR3 has 15 amino acids. V was pared by 1 base and J by 3 bases, with 12 bases between. Germline CDR1 is SGHTA and CDR2 is FQGNSA. CDR3 sequence: CASSLVGRAYYGYTF. Here the CDR3 DNA reads TGTGCCAGCAGCTTAGTCGGCAGGGCCTACTATGGCTACACCTTC.

This chain uses TRBV28 with TRBJ2-2; 8 bases match TRBD1. Germline V gene data show CDR1 as MDHEN and CDR2 as SYDVKM. Unmatched junction bases numbered 5, after V lost 7 bases and J lost 4 bases. The CDR3 extends over 14 amino acids. The chain's CDR3 is CASKPGQGTGELFF. CDR3 nucleotide sequence: TGTGCCAGCAAACCAGGACAGGGCACCGGGGAGCTGTTTTTT.

J is TRBJ1-4 and V is TRBV6-5; maybe TRBD1 (6 bases). Germline V gene lookup returns CDR1 MNHEY and CDR2 SVGAGI. There are 16 residues in the CDR3. V gave up 0 bases and J gave up 6 bases, with 14 bases separating them. DNA of the CDR3: TGTGCCAGCAGTTACTCGATCCGGCCAGGGGATGAAAAACTGTTTTTT. Its translation: CASSYSIRPGDEKLFF.

This sequence joins TRBV28 and TRBJ2-5; 8 positions match TRBD2. Per germline, CDR1 MDHEN and CDR2 SYDVKM. With 7 bases clipped from V and 4 bases from J, the junction kept 5 bases outside the gene matches. The CDR3 spans 13 residues. The CDR3 sequence is CASKISGAETQYF. DNA of the CDR3: TGTGCCAGCAAGATTAGCGGGGCAGAGACCCAGTACTTC. The full variable domain, completed using reference TRBV28 and TRBJ2-5, is DVKVTQSSRYLVKRTGEKVFLECVQDMDHENMFWYRQDPGLGLRLIYFSYDVKMKEKGDIPEGYSVSREKKERFSLILESASTNQTSMYLCASKISGAETQYFGPGTRLLVL.

The chain is built from TRBV23-1 and TRBJ2-7; 12 bases align to TRBD1. TRBV23-1 is given ORF status, its function remaining uncertain. This CDR3 region has 19 residues. Unmatched junction bases numbered 16, after V lost 4 bases and J lost 3 bases. Written as DNA, the CDR3 is TGCGCCAGCAGTCTCCCGGGACAGGGGGCCACAGCTCACTACTACGAGCAGTACTTC. It encodes CASSLPGQGATAHYYEQYF.

V is TRBV19 and J is TRBJ2-3; 7 bases line up with TRBD2. CDR1 LNHDA and CDR2 SQIVND come from the germline V gene (reference sequence). V lost 3 bases, J lost 2 bases, and 17 bases stayed unmatched. There are 19 residues in the CDR3. In DNA, the CDR3 is TGTGCCAGTAGTATTGAAGGATTCAAGCGGGACTATTCCACAGATACGCAGTATTTT. Its translation is CASSIEGFKRDYSTDTQYF.

CDR3 coding DNA: TGTGCCAGCAGTGCCGCGTCGGCGGGGAAGGAGACCCAGTACTTC. Its protein is CASSAASAGKETQYF. V is TRBV25-1 and J is TRBJ2-5; possibly TRBD2 for D (6 bases). The V end lost 4 bases, the J end lost 5 bases, and 17 bases lay between the germline ends. The CDR3 consists of 15 residues. Germline loops: CDR1 MGHDK, CDR2 SYGVNS.

The table lists this clone with a count of one. The chain joins TRBV23-1 to TRBJ1-4; D is perhaps TRBD1 (5 bases). TRBV23-1 is marked as an open reading frame, function uncertain. This CDR3 is 18 amino acids long. With 6 bases removed from V and 0 bases from J, the gap between germline ends came to 20 bases. CDR3 sequence: CASRGRTRQFATNEKLFF. DNA of the CDR3: TGCGCCAGCAGGGGCCGCACCAGACAGTTTGCAACTAATGAAAAACTGTTTTTT.

The chain combines TRBV9 with TRBJ2-2, with D uncertain. This CDR3 has 14 amino acids. V lost 4 bases to trimming and J lost 0 bases, with 7 bases between them. Germline V gene data show CDR1 as SGDLS and CDR2 as YYNGEE. CDR3 residues: CASSPHSNTGELFF. In DNA form, the CDR3 reads TGTGCCAGCAGCCCCCATTCGAACACCGGGGAGCTGTTTTTT.

J is TRBJ2-3 and V is TRBV19, with TRBD2 matching 8 bases. The CDR3 extends over 17 amino acids. V lost 3 bases and J lost 1; bases outside the gene matches: 9. CDR1 LNHDA and CDR2 SQIVND come from the germline V gene (reference sequence). CDR3 DNA sequence: TGTGCCAGTAGTATGGGGCTAGCGGGCCTCGGCACAGATACGCAGTATTTT. This encodes CASSMGLAGLGTDTQYF.

This chain connects TRBV6-5 to TRBJ2-3; TRBD1 matches 8 bases. There are 14 residues in the CDR3. The germline V gene has CDR1 MNHEY and CDR2 SVGAGI. J lost 6 bases, V lost 7 bases, and 9 bases had no gene match. CDR3 coding DNA: TGTGCCAGCACCACCGACAGGGGTAGGGATACGCAGTATTTT. Protein product: CASTTDRGRDTQYF.

The V call is TRBV18, the J call TRBJ1-1, with D possibly TRBD1 on 6 matching bases. Trimming took off 6 bases at V and 0 bases at J, with 14 bases between the two ends. Germline CDR1 KGHSH, CDR2 LQKENI. There are 15 residues in the CDR3. CDR3 nucleotides: TGTGCCAGCTCGTCCGACCAGGGGCTGAACACTGAAGCTTTCTTT. Amino acid sequence: CASSSDQGLNTEAFF.

The J gene is TRBJ2-7, the V gene TRBV4-3, with unresolved D. Trimming cost V 0 bases and J 9 bases, with 15 bases left between them. This CDR3 contains 14 residues. Germline V gives CDR1 LGHNA, CDR2 YSLEER. This CDR3 reads CASSQELGATGQYF. The CDR3 DNA reads as TGCGCCAGCAGCCAAGAACTGGGCGCAACTGGGCAGTACTTC.

The chain joins TRBV6-6 to TRBJ1-5; D unresolved. Trimming took off 2 bases at V and 4 bases at J, with 9 bases between the two ends. CDR1 MNHNY and CDR2 SVGAGI come from the germline V gene (reference sequence). The CDR3 is 14 residues long. This CDR3 is CASSYGQLNQPQHF. The CDR3 DNA reads as TGTGCCAGCAGTTACGGGCAATTAAATCAGCCCCAGCATTTT.

The genes are TRBV2 and TRBJ2-7, with 10 bases that match TRBD1. Germline V gene data show CDR1 as SNHLY and CDR2 as FYNNEI. V shed 6 bases, J shed 5 bases, and the junction held 10 bases outside the gene matches. The CDR3 is made up of 15 amino acids. CDR3: CASRTGTGAGHEQYF. DNA of the CDR3: TGTGCCAGCAGAACCGGGACAGGGGCTGGCCACGAGCAGTACTTC.

The chain links TRBV18 to TRBJ2-2; TRBD2 is a possible D gene (8 bases). The CDR3 contains 16 residues. Germline V CDR1 and CDR2: KGHSH, LQKENI. V was clipped by 3 bases and J by 10 bases, with 21 bases between them. The CDR3 DNA sequence: TGTGCCAGCTCACCGAGGGGGCCGGGAGGGCCGTTGGAGCTGTTTTTT. It codes for CASSPRGPGGPLELFF.

About this clone: An end of the junction differs from the germline gene, which may be a read error. This chain uses TRBV7-3 with TRBJ2-1, with D possibly being TRBD2 (6 bases). Germline loops: CDR1 SGHTA, CDR2 FQGTGA. The CDR3 is 13 amino acids. The CDR3 DNA reads as TGTGCCAGCAGCTTAAATCAGGGCGGGGTGGAGCTCTTC. It yields the protein CASSLNQGGVELF.

The rearrangement joins TRBV9 to TRBJ1-4; 8 bases map to TRBD1. Per the germline V gene, CDR1 is SGDLS and CDR2 is YYNGEE. The junction had 4 bases not matched to a gene; V was cut back by 3 bases and J by 3 bases. The CDR3 runs to 15 residues. In DNA, the CDR3 is TGTGCCAGCAGCGGGACAGGGACGGCTAATGAAAAACTGTTTTTT. Its protein product is CASSGTGTANEKLFF.

V gene TRBV5-4 combines with J gene TRBJ1-2, with D perhaps TRBD1 (5 bases). This CDR3 has 14 amino acids. Per germline, CDR1 SGHNT and CDR2 YYREEE (reference sequence). Trimming shortened V by 0 bases and J by 6 bases, and 12 bases separated the two germline ends. For the CDR3, the DNA is TGTGCCAGCAGCTTGGTATCGTCGGGGGATGGCTACACCTTC. Its translation: CASSLVSSGDGYTF.

The rearrangement joins TRBV7-9 to TRBJ2-5; 9 bases line up with TRBD1. Germline V gene sequence: CDR1 SEHNR, CDR2 FQNEAQ (reference sequence). The trim removed 8 bases at V and 5 bases at J, leaving 9 bases unmatched. The CDR3 totals 14 residues. CDR3 amino acids: CASGYRGLEETQYF. For the CDR3, the DNA is TGTGCCAGCGGATACAGGGGGCTTGAGGAGACCCAGTACTTC.